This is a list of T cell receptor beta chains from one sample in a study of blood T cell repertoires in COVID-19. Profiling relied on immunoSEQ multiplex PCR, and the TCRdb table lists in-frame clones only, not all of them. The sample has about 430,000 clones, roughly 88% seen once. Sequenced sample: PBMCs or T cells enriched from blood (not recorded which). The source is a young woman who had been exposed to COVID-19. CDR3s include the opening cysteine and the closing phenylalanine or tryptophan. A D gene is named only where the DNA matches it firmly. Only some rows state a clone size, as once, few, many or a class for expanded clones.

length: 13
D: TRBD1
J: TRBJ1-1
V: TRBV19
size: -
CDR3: CASSLGTAIEAFF
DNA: TGTGCCAGTAGTCTGGGGACAGCAATTGAAGCTTTCTTT

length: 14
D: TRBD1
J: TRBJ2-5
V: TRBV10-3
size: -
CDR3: CAISVGTAQETQYF
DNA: TGTGCCATCAGTGTGGGGACAGCACAAGAGACCCAGTACTTC

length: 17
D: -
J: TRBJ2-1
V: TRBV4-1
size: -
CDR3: CASSPRVAAFSYNEQFF
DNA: TGCGCCAGCAGCCCTCGAGTGGCAGCGTTCTCCTACAATGAGCAGTTCTTC

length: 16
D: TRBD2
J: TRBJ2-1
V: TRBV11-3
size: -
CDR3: CASPKSPREGGNEQFF
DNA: TGTGCCAGCCCTAAATCCCCCCGGGAGGGAGGGAATGAGCAGTTCTTC

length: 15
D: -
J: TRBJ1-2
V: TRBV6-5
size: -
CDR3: CASSPDRRTNYGYTF
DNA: TGTGCCAGCAGTCCGGACAGAAGGACTAACTATGGCTACACCTTC

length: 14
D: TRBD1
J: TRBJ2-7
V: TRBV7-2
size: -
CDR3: CASSPGTGFLEQYF
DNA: TGTGCCAGCAGCCCCGGGACAGGGTTCCTCGAGCAGTACTTC

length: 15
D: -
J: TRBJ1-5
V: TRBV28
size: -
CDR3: CASRTGAGGNQPQHF
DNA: TGTGCCAGCAGAACAGGCGCGGGAGGCAATCAGCCCCAGCATTTT

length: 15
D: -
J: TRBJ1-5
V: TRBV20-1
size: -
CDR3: CSASSSRASGQPQHF
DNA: TGCAGTGCTAGTTCTTCCAGGGCCTCTGGTCAGCCCCAGCATTTT

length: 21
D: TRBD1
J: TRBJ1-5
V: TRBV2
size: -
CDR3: CASNLASFNPPGTGDNQPQHF
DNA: TGTGCCAGCAACCTAGCATCGTTCAACCCGCCCGGGACAGGCGACAATCAGCCCCAGCATTTT

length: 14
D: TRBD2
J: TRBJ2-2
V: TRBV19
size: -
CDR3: CASGRSSGTGELFF
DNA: TGTGCCAGTGGTCGGTCTAGCGGCACCGGGGAGCTGTTTTTT

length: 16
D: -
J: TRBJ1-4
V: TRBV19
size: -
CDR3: CASSVRTALTNEKLFF
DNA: TGTGCCAGTAGTGTACGGACAGCCCTAACTAATGAAAAACTGTTTTTT

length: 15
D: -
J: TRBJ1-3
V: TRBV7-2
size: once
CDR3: CASSRAHDSGNTIYF
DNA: TGTGCCAGCAGCAGAGCTCACGACTCTGGAAACACCATATATTTT

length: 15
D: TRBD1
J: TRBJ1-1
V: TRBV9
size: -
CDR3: CASSVRDRENTEAFF
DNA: TGTGCCAGCAGCGTAAGGGACAGAGAGAACACTGAAGCTTTCTTT

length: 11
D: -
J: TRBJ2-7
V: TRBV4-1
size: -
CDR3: CASRGVNEQYF
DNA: TGCGCCAGCAGAGGGGTTAACGAGCAGTACTTC

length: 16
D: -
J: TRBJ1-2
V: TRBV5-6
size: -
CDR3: CASSLREDTTNYGYTF
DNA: TGTGCCAGCAGCTTGCGTGAGGACACTACTAACTATGGCTACACCTTC

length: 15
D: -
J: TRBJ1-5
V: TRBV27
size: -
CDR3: CASSPTRNINQPQHF
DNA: TGTGCCAGCAGCCCTACCAGGAATATCAATCAGCCCCAGCATTTT

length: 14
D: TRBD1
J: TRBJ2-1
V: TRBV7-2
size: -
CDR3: CASRFPGQYNEQFF
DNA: TGTGCCAGCAGGTTCCCGGGACAGTACAATGAGCAGTTCTTC

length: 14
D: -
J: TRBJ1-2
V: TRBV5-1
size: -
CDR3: CASSLEEPRYGYTF
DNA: TGCGCCAGCAGCTTAGAGGAGCCACGCTATGGCTACACCTTC

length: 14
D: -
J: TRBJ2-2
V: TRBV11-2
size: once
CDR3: CASSQDPGAGELFF
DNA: TGTGCCAGCAGTCAGGATCCAGGGGCCGGGGAGCTGTTTTTT

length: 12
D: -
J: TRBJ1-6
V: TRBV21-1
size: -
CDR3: CASSSVTSPLHF
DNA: TGTGCCAGCAGCTCAGTCACTTCACCCCTCCACTTT

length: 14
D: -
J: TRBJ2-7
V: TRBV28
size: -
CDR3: CASSITGTSYEQYF
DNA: TGTGCCAGCAGCATAACAGGGACCTCCTACGAGCAGTACTTC

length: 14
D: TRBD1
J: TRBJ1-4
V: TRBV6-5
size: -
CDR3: CASRGQGTNEKLFF
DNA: TGTGCCAGCAGGGGACAGGGCACTAATGAAAAACTGTTTTTT